These 2 T cell receptor beta chains share one sample of origin, sequenced in a study of T cells after yellow fever vaccination. Each CDR3 protein gets one entry after TCRdb re-called the 5' RACE reads with MiXCR. Counted here are about 330,000 distinct CDR3 sequences, 8.1% occurring once; the ten biggest clones make up approximately 16%. This material consisted of PBMCs, taken roughly 45 days after the first yellow fever vaccination. All receptors come from a man between 18 and 29 years old who received the YFV17D yellow fever vaccine.

This clonotype showed up just a few times. This chain connects TRBV20-1 to TRBJ1-4, with unresolved D. With 6 bases removed from V and 4 bases from J, the gap between germline ends came to 15 bases. Germline V CDR1 and CDR2: DFQATT, SNEGSKA (reference sequence). This CDR3 comprises 14 residues. The CDR3 here is CSAPSGGNNEKLFF. As DNA, the CDR3 is TGCAGTGCCCCTTCGGGAGGGAATAATGAAAAACTGTTTTTT.

The sample holds many counts of this clonotype. This sequence joins TRBV7-3 and TRBJ1-1; D is possibly TRBD1 (6 bases). The CDR3 sequence is 13 residues long. CDR1 is SGHTA and CDR2 is FQGTGA in the germline V gene. Trimming left V 2 bases short and J 4 bases short, with 8 bases between. This chain's CDR3 is CASSLSGVTEAFF. Written as DNA, the CDR3 is TGTGCCAGCAGCTTATCAGGGGTCACTGAAGCTTTCTTT.